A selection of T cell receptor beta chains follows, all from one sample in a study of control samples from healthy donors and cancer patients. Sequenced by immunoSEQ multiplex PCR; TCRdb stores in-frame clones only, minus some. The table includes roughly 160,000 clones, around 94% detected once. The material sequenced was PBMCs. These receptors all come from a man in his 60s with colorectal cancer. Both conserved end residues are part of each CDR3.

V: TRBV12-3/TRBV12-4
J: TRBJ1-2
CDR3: CASRYRGRNTF

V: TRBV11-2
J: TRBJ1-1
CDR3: CASSLTGEAFF

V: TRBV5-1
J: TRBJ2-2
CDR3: CASSLRDEFTGTEDTGELFF

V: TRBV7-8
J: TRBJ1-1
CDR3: CASSLAGQGIPEAFF

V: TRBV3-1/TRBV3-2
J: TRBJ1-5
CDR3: CASSQGGGDQPQHF

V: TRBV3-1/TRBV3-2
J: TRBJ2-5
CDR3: CASSQSWVLRGETQYF

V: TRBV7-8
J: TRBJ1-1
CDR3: CASSLERNTEAFF

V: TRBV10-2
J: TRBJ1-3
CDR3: CASSPRGFSGNTIYF

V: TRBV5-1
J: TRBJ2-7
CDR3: CASSAPSTYEQYF

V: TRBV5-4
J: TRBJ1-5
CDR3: CASSLEINQPQHF

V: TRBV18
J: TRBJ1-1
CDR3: CASSPGPPEAFF

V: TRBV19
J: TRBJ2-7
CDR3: CASSINSGRASSYEQYF

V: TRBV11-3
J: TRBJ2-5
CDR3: CASSLEGDETQYF

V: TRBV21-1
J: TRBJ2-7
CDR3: CASSKGASRPTWEQYF

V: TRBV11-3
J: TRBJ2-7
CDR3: CASSLDVGTGPGEQYF

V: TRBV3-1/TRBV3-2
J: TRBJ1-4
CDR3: CASSPQGAKEKLFF

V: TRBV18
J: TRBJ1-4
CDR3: CASSPRDPSNEKLFF

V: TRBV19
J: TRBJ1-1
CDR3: CASSISGAVMNTEAFF

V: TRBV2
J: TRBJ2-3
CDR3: CASSTGTSGGSTDTQYF

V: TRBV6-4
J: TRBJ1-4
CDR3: CASSDQQNEKLFF

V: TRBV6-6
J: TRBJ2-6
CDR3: CASRLQGSGANVLTF

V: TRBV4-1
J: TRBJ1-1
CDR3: CASRTQGSTEAFF

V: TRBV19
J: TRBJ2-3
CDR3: CASSIGGYETDTQYF

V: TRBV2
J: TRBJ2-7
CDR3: CASSSFGDRVDEQYF

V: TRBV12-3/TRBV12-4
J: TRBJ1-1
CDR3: CASRGRRALEAFF

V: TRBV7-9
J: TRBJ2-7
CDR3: CASSEGYEQYF

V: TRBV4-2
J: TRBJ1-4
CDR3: CASSQGQGLGNEKLFF

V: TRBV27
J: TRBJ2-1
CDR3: CASRGQSYYNEQFF